This TCR beta chain was recovered during a study of T cells in Graves' hyperthyroidism and ophthalmopathy. About the research overall: Sampling of peripheral blood happened at initial diagnosis, prior to any treatment.

The TCR beta CDR3 regions underwent amplification using RNA transcripts as the source. The study used the HTBI primer set for a first-round RT-PCR of the TCR CDR3. MiXCR, run by TCRdb on the multiplex PCR reads, gives a single entry per CDR3 protein. In the table there are approximately 330,000 distinct CDR3 sequences, roughly an eighth of which are singletons. This clonotype was detected ten times or more. Its antigen is currently unknown. Findings and limits, study-wide: Ophthalmopathy stood apart from stable hyperthyroidism in a 13 V-J model. Among thyroid clonotypes expanded above 0.001, most also appeared in blood.

The source of this sequence is a woman aged 40 to 50 with Graves' ophthalmopathy. Sequencing was carried out using blood.

The CDR3 nucleotides read TGTGCCATCAGTGAGACTAGCGGGGGGAACGAGCAGTACTTC. The encoded protein is CAISETSGGNEQYF. The chain has TRBV10-3 and TRBJ2-7, with 12 bases aligning to TRBD2. J gave up 5 bases and V 2 bases, and 1 base lay outside the gene matches. The CDR3 is made up of 14 amino acids. Germline V CDR1 and CDR2: ENHRY, SYGVKD.